The 32 T cell receptor beta chains below come from one sample, sequenced in a study of blood T cells in healthy people across ages. A sample-barcoded 5' primer and a J-beta primer mix were used in a second PCR of roughly 7 to 12 cycles. TCRdb itself ran the 5' RACE reads through MiXCR, one entry per CDR3 protein. The sample carries approximately 770,000 distinct CDR3 sequences, roughly 60% recorded once. Sequencing was done on a sample of blood. Receptors were obtained from a man under 40 in good health.

The J gene is TRBJ2-5, the V gene TRBV28, with 8 positions matching TRBD1. The DNA end lines up better with TRBJ2-7; the J call may be wrong. The length of the CDR3 is 13 residues. The germline V gene encodes CDR1 MDHEN and CDR2 SYDVKM. The CDR3: CASGGQGVIEQYF. Here the CDR3 DNA reads TGTGCCAGCGGTGGACAGGGTGTTATCGAGCAGTACTTC.

The V call is TRBV27, the J call TRBJ2-4, with 13 bases lining up with TRBD2. CDR1 is MNHEY, CDR2 SMNVEV, per germline (reference sequence). This CDR3 region has 14 residues. The ends lost 6 bases at V and 13 bases at J; junction bases unmatched: 9. The CDR3 DNA sequence: TGTGCCAGCAGACTAGCGGGAGGGCTGAGGGAGCAGTACTTC. Translated, it gives CASRLAGGLREQYF.

J is TRBJ2-7 and V is TRBV27; D is unclear. Germline assignment: CDR1 MNHEY and CDR2 SMNVEV (reference sequence). The CDR3 spans 12 residues. With 8 bases removed from V and 3 bases from J, the gap between germline ends came to 11 bases. This CDR3 is CASGRAFYEQYF. CDR3 nucleotide sequence: TGTGCCAGCGGCCGAGCCTTCTACGAGCAGTACTTC.

Comments on this clonotype: The junction differs from germline at one of its ends, possibly a read error. V gene TRBV5-4 combines with J gene TRBJ2-1; TRBD1 matches 10 bases. This CDR3 is built from 15 residues. Germline values: CDR1 SGHNT, CDR2 YYREEE (reference sequence). The CDR3 protein is CASSPGTGDYNEQFF. Written as DNA, the CDR3 is TGCGCCAGCAGCCCCGGGACAGGGGATTACAATGAGCAGTTCTTC.

The CDR3 nucleotides read TGCAGTGCTAGAGATCTGAGGGGGCTCACTGAAGCTTTCTTT. Its protein product is CSARDLRGLTEAFF. V is TRBV20-1 and J is TRBJ1-1, with TRBD1 matching over 7 bases. Looked up from germline, CDR1 is DFQATT and CDR2 is SNEGSKA (reference sequence). CDR3 length: 14 amino acids. The ends lost 0 bases at V and 4 bases at J; junction bases unmatched: 5.

This clonotype was counted at least ten times. The rearrangement links TRBV29-1 to TRBJ2-5; D gene ambiguous. The germline V and J ends were trimmed by 4 bases and 1 base, with 13 bases remaining between them. Germline V gene sequence: CDR1 SQVTM, CDR2 ANQGSEA. The CDR3 has 14 amino acids. The CDR3 is CSVVLIGVQETQYF. CDR3 DNA sequence: TGCAGCGTTGTTCTGATAGGAGTCCAAGAGACCCAGTACTTC.

The count of this clonotype is one. The chain recombines TRBV7-2 with TRBJ1-1; TRBD1 matches 9 bases. V trimming: 3 bases; J trimming: 1 base; junction bases outside the gene matches: 6. The germline V gene has CDR1 SGHTA and CDR2 FQGNSA. The CDR3 sequence is 16 residues long. CDR3: CASSLMTGGTNTEAFF. The CDR3 nucleotides read TGTGCCAGCAGCTTGATGACAGGGGGTACGAACACTGAAGCTTTCTTT.

The chain joins TRBV4-2 to TRBJ1-5; D perhaps matches TRBD1 (5 bases). The CDR3 length is 15 residues. Trimming removed 0 bases from V and 8 bases from J, with 14 bases in between. Per germline, CDR1 LGHNA and CDR2 YNFKEQ. The CDR3 here is CASSQDPSTGEPQHF. As DNA, the CDR3 is TGTGCCAGCAGCCAAGATCCATCTACGGGGGAGCCCCAGCATTTT.

This clonotype turned up a few times. As DNA, the CDR3 is TGTGCCACGGACAGGGGACTCACAGATACGCAGTATTTT. This translates into CATDRGLTDTQYF. This chain links TRBV2 with TRBJ2-3, with 9 bases aligning to TRBD1. The CDR3 runs 13 residues. V lost 10 bases to trimming and J lost 2 bases; unmatched junction nucleotides: 4. Germline-derived CDR1 and CDR2 are SNHLY and FYNNEI.

CDR3 nucleotide sequence: TGTGCCAGCAGCTTAGCTCTGGGTGGCACAGGAAGGAAAGCTTTCTTT. Residues: CASSLALGGTGRKAFF. This chain links TRBV7-9 with TRBJ1-1; perhaps TRBD1 as D (5 bases). This CDR3 has 16 amino acids. Germline V gene sequence: CDR1 SEHNR, CDR2 FQNEAQ (reference sequence). V lost 0 bases and J 9 bases, leaving 20 bases between the germline ends.

This clonotype turned up a few times. The chain couples TRBV29-1 to TRBJ2-3; tentative D call: TRBD2 (5 bases). The germline V gene encodes CDR1 SQVTM and CDR2 ANQGSEA. The V end was cut by 3 bases, the J end by 8 bases, with 18 bases between. CDR3 length: 14 amino acids. The CDR3 region has the DNA TGCAGCGTTGAGGGTGTAGCGAGTCGGGGTACGCAGTATTTT. Protein sequence: CSVEGVASRGTQYF.

This clonotype has a handful of counts. The CDR3 region has the DNA TGCGCCAGCAGCTGGAGGGACAGGGGCGACGAGCAGTACTTC. As protein: CASSWRDRGDEQYF. This chain links TRBV5-1 with TRBJ2-5; 10 bases fit TRBD1. The DNA end lines up better with TRBJ2-7; the J call may be wrong. The CDR3 runs to 14 residues. Germline V gene data show CDR1 as SGHRS and CDR2 as YFSETQ.

This chain uses TRBV5-1 with TRBJ2-5; a weak D match, TRBD1 (5 bases). The DNA end is a closer match to TRBJ2-7, so the J assignment may be wrong. This CDR3 spans 15 amino acids. CDR1 and CDR2 from the germline V gene are SGHRS and YFSETQ. The chain's CDR3 is CASSPTQGLPSEQYF. In DNA form, the CDR3 reads TGCGCCAGCAGCCCCACCCAGGGTCTCCCTTCCGAGCAGTACTTC.

A few counts support this clonotype. The chain joins TRBV9 to TRBJ2-1; D not resolved. Germline loops: CDR1 SGDLS, CDR2 YYNGEE. The CDR3 covers 14 residues. V lost 3 bases, J lost 9 bases, and 16 bases lay in between. CDR3 in amino acids: CASSGFPKRAEQFF. The CDR3 DNA sequence: TGTGCCAGCAGCGGGTTCCCTAAACGTGCTGAGCAGTTCTTC.

The CDR3 loop is CAISESRRGMRGANVLTF. The CDR3 DNA reads as TGTGCCATCAGTGAGTCGCGCCGGGGGATGAGAGGGGCCAACGTCCTGACTTTC. The V gene is TRBV10-3, the J gene TRBJ2-6; maybe TRBD2 (6 bases). The germline V gene encodes CDR1 ENHRY and CDR2 SYGVKD. This CDR3 region has 18 residues. Trimming took 0 bases from V and 4 from J, leaving 16 bases between them.

The chain links TRBV7-2 to TRBJ2-1; D is uncertain. Per germline, CDR1 SGHTA and CDR2 FQGNSA. The CDR3 contains 15 residues. Trimming left V 2 bases short and J 5 bases short, with 13 bases between. The CDR3 bases are TGTGCCAGCAGCTTAAGAGTCGGTCCCAACAATGAGCAGTTCTTC. Its translation is CASSLRVGPNNEQFF. The complete variable domain, with remaining parts taken from reference TRBV7-2 and TRBJ2-1, reads GAGVSQSPSNKVTEKGKDVELRCDPISGHTALYWYRQSLGQGLEFLIYFQGNSAPDKSGLPSDRFSAERTGGSVSTLTIQRTQQEDSAVYLCASSLRVGPNNEQFFGPGTRLTVL.

The V gene is TRBV6-6, the J gene TRBJ2-7, with TRBD2 identical over 11 bases. The CDR3 extends over 13 amino acids. Unmatched junction bases numbered 2, after V lost 8 bases and J lost 2 bases. Germline V gives CDR1 MNHNY, CDR2 SVGAGI (reference sequence). CDR3 region: CASGTSGAYEQYF. The DNA of the CDR3 is TGTGCCAGCGGGACTAGCGGAGCCTACGAGCAGTACTTC.

This clonotype showed up many times. The V gene is TRBV20-1, the J gene TRBJ2-7; weak D call: TRBD2 (5 bases). The CDR3 spans 16 residues. The germline V and J ends were trimmed by 0 bases and 2 bases, with 17 bases remaining between them. The germline V gene has CDR1 DFQATT and CDR2 SNEGSKA (reference sequence). CDR3 in amino acids: CSARDEGSPSPYEQYF. CDR3 nucleotides: TGCAGTGCTAGAGATGAGGGCAGCCCTAGTCCCTACGAGCAGTACTTC.

The chain employs TRBV2 and TRBJ1-2; D is undetermined. Germline V gives CDR1 SNHLY, CDR2 FYNNEI. This CDR3 is 11 amino acids long. Trimming removed 7 bases from V and 8 bases from J, with 11 bases in between. CDR3 DNA sequence: TGTGCCAGCATTACAGCCGACGGCTACACCTTC. Amino acid sequence: CASITADGYTF.

This clonotype was observed at least ten times. The rearrangement links TRBV14 to TRBJ2-1; D not certain. The germline V gene encodes CDR1 SGHDN and CDR2 FVKESK. The CDR3 loop spans 10 amino acids. Between the trimmed V and J ends, which lost 4 bases and 12 bases, there was a span of 7 bases. CDR3 amino acids: CASSPGGQFF. Written as DNA, the CDR3 is TGTGCCAGCAGCCCCGGTGGGCAGTTCTTC.

This chain joins TRBV6-2 or TRBV6-3 and TRBJ2-4, with D possibly called TRBD1 or TRBD2 (5 bases each). The CDR3 runs 12 residues. Germline lookup yields CDR1 MNHEY and CDR2 SVGEGT. V lost 2 bases to trimming and J lost 13 bases, with 12 bases between them. This CDR3 reads CASSYVGTAQYF. The CDR3 DNA follows: TGTGCCAGCAGTTACGTGGGGACGGCGCAGTACTTC.

The chain employs TRBV7-9 and TRBJ1-4; D is possibly TRBD1 (5 bases). There are 14 residues in the CDR3. The V gene's germline CDR1 is SEHNR and CDR2 FQNEAQ (reference sequence). Trimming removed 5 bases at V and 8 bases at J, with 15 bases between. The CDR3 nucleotides read TGTGCCAGCAGCCCTCGTGGGGGTAAAGAAAAACTGTTTTTT. This translates into CASSPRGGKEKLFF.

J is TRBJ1-5 and V is TRBV20-1; D is perhaps TRBD1 (6 bases). The CDR3 is 16 amino acids. The germline V gene encodes CDR1 DFQATT and CDR2 SNEGSKA (reference sequence). V was cut by 0 bases and J by 0 bases, with 12 bases left in between. CDR3 sequence (DNA): TGCAGTGCTAGAGATTACAGGGAATATAGCAATCAGCCCCAGCATTTT. Its translation: CSARDYREYSNQPQHF.

This rearrangement joins TRBV28 to TRBJ2-1, with D possibly TRBD1 on 6 matching bases. This CDR3 has 17 amino acids. Per the germline V gene, CDR1 is MDHEN and CDR2 is SYDVKM. V was shortened by 5 bases and J by 6 bases, with 23 bases between the two germline ends. The CDR3, as DNA: TGTGCCAGCAGTCGACCTCAGGGGCGGCCCCCCTCCAATGAGCAGTTCTTC. Its protein is CASSRPQGRPPSNEQFF.

The chain uses TRBV6-5 and TRBJ2-4; TRBD1 aligns across 8 bases. The DNA end favors TRBJ2-7, so the J call may be wrong. The CDR3 runs to 14 residues. Per the germline V gene, CDR1 is MNHEY and CDR2 is SVGAGI. DNA of the CDR3: TGTGCCAGCAGACCCTTGGACAGGGACCACGAGCAGTACTTC. This encodes CASRPLDRDHEQYF.

The CDR3 loop reads CATSRDAIAETMRQFF. CDR3 DNA: TGTGCCACCAGCAGAGATGCGATAGCGGAGACAATGAGACAGTTCTTC. The chain has TRBV15 and TRBJ2-1, with D maybe TRBD2 (6 bases). CDR1 and CDR2 from the germline V gene are LNHNV and YYDKDF (reference sequence). The CDR3 extends over 16 amino acids. Trimming pared 0 bases from V and 13 bases from J, leaving 22 bases between. The variable domain in full, completed from reference TRBV15 and TRBJ2-1, reads DAMVIQNPRYQVTQFGKPVTLSCSQTLNHNVMYWYQQKSSQAPKLLFHYYDKDFNNEADTPDNFQSRRPNTSFCFLDIRSPGLGDTAMYLCATSRDAIAETMRQFFGPGTRLTVL.

V usage is TRBV7-2 and J usage is TRBJ1-1; the match to TRBD1 covers 7 bases. Trimming cost V 4 bases and J 5 bases; bases outside gene matches: 10. This CDR3 spans 15 amino acids. Per germline, CDR1 SGHTA and CDR2 FQGNSA. The CDR3 reads CASSSSTGSRTEAFF. In DNA form, the CDR3 reads TGTGCCAGCAGCTCCTCGACAGGGAGCAGAACTGAAGCTTTCTTT.

This clonotype was detected once. This sequence joins TRBV5-1 and TRBJ2-3; weak D call: TRBD2 (5 bases). The V gene's germline CDR1 is SGHRS and CDR2 YFSETQ. This CDR3 contains 14 residues. Trimming removed 0 bases at V and 7 bases at J, with 12 bases between. The CDR3 bases are TGCGCCAGCAGCTTGGAGCGACTCGGGAATACGCAGTATTTT. It specifies CASSLERLGNTQYF. The entire variable domain, with the rest obtained from reference TRBV5-1 and TRBJ2-3, is as follows: KAGVTQTPRYLIKTRGQQVTLSCSPISGHRSVSWYQQTPGQGLQFLFEYFSETQRNKGNFPGRFSGRQFSNSRSEMNVSTLELGDSALYLCASSLERLGNTQYFGPGTRLTVL.

In this sample, this clonotype turned up many times. The genes are TRBV2 and TRBJ1-6, with unresolved D. The V gene's germline CDR1 is SNHLY and CDR2 FYNNEI. The V gene lost 0 bases and the J gene lost 1 base, with 10 bases spanning the gap. The CDR3 is made up of 17 amino acids. DNA for the CDR3: TGTGCCAGCAGTGAAGCGTCGGTTGGATCCTATAATTCACCCCTCCACTTT. This translates into CASSEASVGSYNSPLHF.

This clonotype has a count of ten or more. The V call is TRBV7-3, the J call TRBJ1-2; TRBD1 matches 7 bases. J lost 4 bases, V lost 5 bases, and 4 bases had no gene match. The CDR3 has 13 amino acids. Per germline, CDR1 SGHTA and CDR2 FQGTGA. CDR3 bases: TGTGCCAGCAGCCCCCAGGGGGGCTATGGCTACACCTTC. This encodes CASSPQGGYGYTF.

The chain employs TRBV20-1 and TRBJ2-2; 8 nucleotides line up with TRBD2. After removal of 7 bases from V and 6 bases from J, the junction contained 7 bases not matched to a gene. The CDR3 covers 13 residues. The germline V gene encodes CDR1 DFQATT and CDR2 SNEGSKA (reference sequence). The CDR3 sequence is CSESIGGAGELFF. The DNA for the CDR3 is TGCAGTGAGAGTATCGGGGGGGCCGGGGAGCTGTTTTTT.

This clonotype has just a few counts. The DNA of the CDR3 is TGTGCCAGCAGCTTAGGACGCTGGAGCTCCTATAATTCACCCCTCCACTTT. This sequence encodes CASSLGRWSSYNSPLHF. The rearrangement uses TRBV7-8 and TRBJ1-6, with D uncertain. Deletions cut 1 base from V and 0 bases from J, with 10 bases between. Germline CDR1 reads SGHVS; CDR2 reads FQNEAQ. The CDR3 length is 17 residues.